This T cell receptor beta chain derives from a study of long-term antiretroviral therapy in people with HIV (dated by TCRdb to 2022 to 2024). Regarding the complete study: The earliest samples were collected approximately a decade before the 2015 WHO recommendation for immediate ART, a period when ART was typically delayed until CD4 counts fell. Of the roughly 32 participants with HIV, approximately 11 were female. A retrospective serial study tested whether ART initiation and durable HIV suppression were associated with changes in peripheral blood TRB repertoire composition and diversity. No cross-contamination during QIAcube processing was seen in test extractions of a monoclonal T-cell line run alongside 25 to 35 polyclonal samples. From 25 to 30 adults with confirmed HIV infection, the cohort provided under 250 cryopreserved PBMC samples, gathered serially across a mean of about six years (range 1-12). The study at large found these results: Because PBMC availability was limited, only the TCR beta chain was sequenced, with no alpha chain pairing. The repertoire was dominated across all time points by expanded TRB clones identified before ART initiation, although this dominance was seen to fluctuate and to decrease in many PLHIV after ART. ART initiation was associated with a significant increase in TRB diversity, but diversity stayed significantly below transplant donor controls even after long-term ART. No data were available on ART adherence, viral resistance or therapy changes, limiting inferences about post-ART repertoire changes. Unsorted PBMC were profiled instead of sorted CD4+ and CD8+ T cells because pre-ART samples had limited cell numbers. Narrower CDR3 length ranges were observed in HIV repertoires than in controls, and an antigen-experienced repertoire with only a slight naive shift after ART was suggested by the network structure. Samples dated from the mid-2000s to the late 2010s, and the ART regimens used may be less effective than current ones.

Concerning this clone itself: The target of this receptor is not known. One base away there is no much larger clone; base qualities are not given.

Inclusion was restricted to participants for whom at least one PBMC sample before ART initiation and at least two post-ART samples were available. Every participant with HIV received treatment in the United States of America. Before DNA extraction, cryopreserved samples of about 0.9-11 million PBMC were thawed and washed. At the time of the earliest PBMC sample for each participant with HIV, ages ranged from roughly 23 to 55 years. Each participant contributed PBMC samples from 1-4 timepoints before ART initiation and 2-8 timepoints after ART initiation, with a median of 7 samples. Serial HIV viral load, CD4+ T-cell count, ART history and demographic data were obtained for every participant. Genomic DNA was extracted from unsorted PBMC with a Qiagen kit on a QIAcube, with processing performed in batches of 12 samples. The immunoSEQ hsTCRB v3.0 assay was used at survey level resolution for TRB variable region sequencing. TRB sequencing targeted a depth of about 40,000-55,000 T-cell genomes per sample. TRB libraries were pooled and sequenced on an Illumina MiSeq using a v3 150-cycle kit. Regarding the original processing steps: Analysis of repertoires was carried out in R inside a reproducible Nextflow workflow spanning QC, data transformation and analysis. LymphoSeq2, an R package for exploring AIRR-Seq data, was used to implement the custom analyses. A few samples that produced fewer than 5000 total TRB sequences were removed, so 190 or so HIV repertoires were analyzed. Among the 180 to 200 HIV repertoires that were kept, 59 were collected before ART initiation and roughly 130 were collected after ART initiation. Each repertoire was downsampled to 5000 TRB nucleotide sequences, and summary statistics were averaged across 100 downsampling iterations. Only TRB sequences with CDR3 regions of at least seven amino acids were retained for analysis. Two measures captured diversity: a Shannon entropy-derived clonality score and the Gini coefficient. In the repertoire networks, any two of the top 5000 CDR3 amino acid sequences were linked whenever the two sequences differed by an edit distance of one. Antigen specificity groups and MHC restriction were predicted for TRB CDR3 amino acid sequences with GLIPH2. To flag known CMV, EBV, HIV or tissue antigen associations, CDR3 amino acid sequences were matched against VDJdb and McPAS-TCR. Pre-ART, post-ART and control groups were compared with Wilcoxon signed-rank tests and Holm-Bonferroni correction. Entries here come from immuneACCESS through TCRdb and include only in-frame sequences with V and J called. Some clones fail to appear in such tables; in the studies checked, an unresolved V gene covers under half of the shortfall, and the cause of the remainder is unknown. From that table come the V and J calls and clone size; the DNA was used to work out D and trimming. For this sample there are about 30,000 clones; 85% to 95% appear just once. Over 3% of the sample rests with the top ten.

The TCR originated in a man aged 50-60 years with HIV. The source material was unsorted PBMCs, sampled 5.3 years after starting antiretroviral therapy.

CDR3 protein: CASTPEAGGYEQYF. Read as DNA, the sequence is TGTGCCAGCACCCCGGAGGCAGGGGGCTACGAGCAGTACTTC. The V and J genes are TRBV2 and TRBJ2-7, and 7 junctional nucleotides match TRBD1. Trimming leaves V shorter by 7 bases and J shorter by 3 bases, with the junction holding 9 bases beyond the gene matches. Counted from cysteine to phenylalanine, this CDR3 has 14 amino acids. Solely the CDR3 DNA is kept, with 42 bases framed from the first base. CDR1 SNHLY and CDR2 FYNNEI are derived from the germline V gene.